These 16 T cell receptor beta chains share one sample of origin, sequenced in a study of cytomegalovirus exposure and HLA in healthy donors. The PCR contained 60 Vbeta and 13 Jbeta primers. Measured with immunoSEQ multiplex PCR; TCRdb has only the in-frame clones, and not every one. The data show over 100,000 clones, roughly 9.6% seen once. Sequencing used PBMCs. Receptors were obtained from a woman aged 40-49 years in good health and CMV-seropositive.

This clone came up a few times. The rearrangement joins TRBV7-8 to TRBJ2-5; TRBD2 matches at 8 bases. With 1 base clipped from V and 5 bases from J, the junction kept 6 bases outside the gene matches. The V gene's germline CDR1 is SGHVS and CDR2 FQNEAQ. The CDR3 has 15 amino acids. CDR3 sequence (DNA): TGTGCCAGCAGCTTAGAGGGACTAGGTCCCGAGACCCAGTACTTC. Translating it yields CASSLEGLGPETQYF. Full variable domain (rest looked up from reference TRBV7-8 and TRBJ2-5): GAGVSQSPRYKVAKRGQDVALRCDPISGHVSLFWYQQALGQGPEFLTYFQNEAQLDKSGLPSDRFFAERPEGSVSTLKIQRTQQEDSAVYLCASSLEGLGPETQYFGPGTRLLVL.

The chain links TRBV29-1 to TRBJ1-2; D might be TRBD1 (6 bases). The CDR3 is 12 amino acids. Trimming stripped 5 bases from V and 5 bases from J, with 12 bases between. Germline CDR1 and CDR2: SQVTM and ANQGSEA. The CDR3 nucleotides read TGCAGCGTTAGGAAAGGGGGATATGGCTACACCTTC. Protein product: CSVRKGGYGYTF.

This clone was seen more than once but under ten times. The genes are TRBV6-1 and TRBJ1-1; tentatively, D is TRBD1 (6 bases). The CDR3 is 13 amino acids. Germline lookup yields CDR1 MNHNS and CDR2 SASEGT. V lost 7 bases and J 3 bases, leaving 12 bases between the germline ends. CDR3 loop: CASTRGADTEAFF. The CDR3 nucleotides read TGTGCCAGCACCAGGGGCGCAGACACTGAAGCTTTCTTT.

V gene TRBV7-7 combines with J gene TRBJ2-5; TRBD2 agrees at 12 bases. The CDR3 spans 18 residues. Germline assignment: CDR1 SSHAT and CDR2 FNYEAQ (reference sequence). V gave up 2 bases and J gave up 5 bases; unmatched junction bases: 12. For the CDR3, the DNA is TGTGCCAGCAGCTTATCGTCCTCTAGCGGGGGGGCTCGGGAGACCCAGTACTTC. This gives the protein CASSLSSSSGGARETQYF.

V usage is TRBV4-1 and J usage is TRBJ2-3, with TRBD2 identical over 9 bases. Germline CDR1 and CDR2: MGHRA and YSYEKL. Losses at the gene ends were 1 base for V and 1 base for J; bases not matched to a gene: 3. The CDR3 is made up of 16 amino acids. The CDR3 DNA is TGCGCCAGCAGCCAAGGCTTAGCGGGGGGCACAGATACGCAGTATTTT. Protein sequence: CASSQGLAGGTDTQYF.

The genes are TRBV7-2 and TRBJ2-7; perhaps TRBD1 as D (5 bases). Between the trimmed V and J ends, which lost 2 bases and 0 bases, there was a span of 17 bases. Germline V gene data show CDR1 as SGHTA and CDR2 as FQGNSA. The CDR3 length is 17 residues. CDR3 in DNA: TGTGCCAGCAGCTTATCCCAGGGCGCAGATACCTCCTACGAGCAGTACTTC. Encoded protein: CASSLSQGADTSYEQYF.

The DNA of the CDR3 is TGTGCCAGCAGTTACTCGGAGCGGGGGACCTACGAGCAGTACTTC. This gives the protein CASSYSERGTYEQYF. The chain recombines TRBV6-6 with TRBJ2-7, with 8 bases aligning to TRBD2. CDR3 length: 15 residues. Per germline, CDR1 MNHNY and CDR2 SVGAGI (reference sequence). V shed 0 bases, J shed 2 bases, and the junction held 3 bases outside the gene matches.

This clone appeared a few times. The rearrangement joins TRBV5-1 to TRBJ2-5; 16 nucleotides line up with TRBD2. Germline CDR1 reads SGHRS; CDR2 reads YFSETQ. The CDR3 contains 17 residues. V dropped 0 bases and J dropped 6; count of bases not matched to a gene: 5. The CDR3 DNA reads TGCGCCAGCAGCTTGGCCTCGGGACTAGCGGGGGGGCAGACCCAGTACTTC. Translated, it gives CASSLASGLAGGQTQYF.

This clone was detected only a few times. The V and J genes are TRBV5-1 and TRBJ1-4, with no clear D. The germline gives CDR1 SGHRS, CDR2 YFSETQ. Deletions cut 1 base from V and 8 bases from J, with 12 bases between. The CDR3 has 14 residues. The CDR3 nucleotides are TGCGCCAGCAGCTTGTTCAGCGAGGGAGAAAAACTGTTTTTT. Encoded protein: CASSLFSEGEKLFF.

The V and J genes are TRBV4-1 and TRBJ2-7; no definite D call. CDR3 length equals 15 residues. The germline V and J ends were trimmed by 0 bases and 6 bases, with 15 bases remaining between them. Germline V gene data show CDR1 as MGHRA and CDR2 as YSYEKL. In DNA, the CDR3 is TGCGCCAGCAGCCAAGAAGGAACAGCATTTTCCGAGCAGTACTTC. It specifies CASSQEGTAFSEQYF.

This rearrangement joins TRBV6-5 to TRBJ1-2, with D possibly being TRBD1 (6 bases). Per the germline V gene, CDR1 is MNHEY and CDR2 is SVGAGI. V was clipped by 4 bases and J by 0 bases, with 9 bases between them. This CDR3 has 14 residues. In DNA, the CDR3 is TGTGCCAGCAGTTCTGGACAGACTAACTATGGCTACACCTTC. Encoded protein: CASSSGQTNYGYTF.

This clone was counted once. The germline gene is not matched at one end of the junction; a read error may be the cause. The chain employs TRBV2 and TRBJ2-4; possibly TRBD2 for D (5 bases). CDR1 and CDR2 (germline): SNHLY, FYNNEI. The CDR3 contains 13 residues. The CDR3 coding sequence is TGTGCCAGAAGTGACGAAAGGGAGAGCATTCAGTACTTC. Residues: CARSDERESIQYF. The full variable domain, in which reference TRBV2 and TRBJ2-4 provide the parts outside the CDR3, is EPEVTQTPSHQVTQMGQEVILRCVPISNHLYFYWYRQILGQKVEFLVSFYNNEISEKSEIFDDQFSVERPDGSNFTLKIRSTKLEDSAMYFCARSDERESIQYFGAGTRLSVL.

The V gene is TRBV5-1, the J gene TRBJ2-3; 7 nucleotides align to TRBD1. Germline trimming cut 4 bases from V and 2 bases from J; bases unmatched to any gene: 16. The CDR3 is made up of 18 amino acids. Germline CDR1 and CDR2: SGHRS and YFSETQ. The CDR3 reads CASSDVLRQGGHTDTQYF. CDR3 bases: TGCGCCAGCAGCGATGTACTTCGACAGGGTGGACACACAGATACGCAGTATTTT. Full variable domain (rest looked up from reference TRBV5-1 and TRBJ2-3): KAGVTQTPRYLIKTRGQQVTLSCSPISGHRSVSWYQQTPGQGLQFLFEYFSETQRNKGNFPGRFSGRQFSNSRSEMNVSTLELGDSALYLCASSDVLRQGGHTDTQYFGPGTRLTVL.

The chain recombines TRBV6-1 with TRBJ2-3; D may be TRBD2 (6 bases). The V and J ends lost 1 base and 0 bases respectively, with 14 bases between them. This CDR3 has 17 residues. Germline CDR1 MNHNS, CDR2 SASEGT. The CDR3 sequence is CASSEVPFGGSTDTQYF. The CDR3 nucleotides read TGTGCCAGCAGTGAAGTCCCGTTCGGGGGTAGCACAGATACGCAGTATTTT.

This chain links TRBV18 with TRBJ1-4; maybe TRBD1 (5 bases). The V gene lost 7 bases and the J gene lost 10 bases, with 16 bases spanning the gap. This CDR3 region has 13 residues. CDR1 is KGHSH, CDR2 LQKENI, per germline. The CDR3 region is CASLGLGGGKLFF. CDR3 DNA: TGTGCCAGCTTGGGACTCGGAGGTGGAAAACTGTTTTTT.

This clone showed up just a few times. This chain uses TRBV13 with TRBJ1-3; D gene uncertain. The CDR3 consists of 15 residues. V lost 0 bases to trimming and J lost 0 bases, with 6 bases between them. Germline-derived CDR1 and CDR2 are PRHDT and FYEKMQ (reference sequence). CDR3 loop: CASSLGVSSGNTIYF. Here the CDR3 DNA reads TGTGCCAGCAGCTTAGGCGTGAGCTCTGGAAACACCATATATTTT.